This T cell receptor beta chain was sequenced during a study of blood T cell repertoires in COVID-19. TCRdb's table, derived via immunoSEQ multiplex PCR, lists solely in-frame clones and lacks some. Of around 350,000 clones detected, more than 85% appear once; the ten largest clones hold about 3%. Germline CDR1 SGDLS, CDR2 YYNGEE. There are 15 residues in the CDR3. Trimming removed 2 bases from V and 1 base from J, with 11 bases in between. V and J are TRBV9 and TRBJ2-3, with D tentatively TRBD2 (6 bases). The source is a human donor in a cohort sampled during active COVID-19. The specimen was peripheral blood. CDR3 sequence (DNA): TGTGCCAGCAGCGTTGGAGGGAAGGGCACAGATACGCAGTATTTT. It is translated as CASSVGGKGTDTQYF.